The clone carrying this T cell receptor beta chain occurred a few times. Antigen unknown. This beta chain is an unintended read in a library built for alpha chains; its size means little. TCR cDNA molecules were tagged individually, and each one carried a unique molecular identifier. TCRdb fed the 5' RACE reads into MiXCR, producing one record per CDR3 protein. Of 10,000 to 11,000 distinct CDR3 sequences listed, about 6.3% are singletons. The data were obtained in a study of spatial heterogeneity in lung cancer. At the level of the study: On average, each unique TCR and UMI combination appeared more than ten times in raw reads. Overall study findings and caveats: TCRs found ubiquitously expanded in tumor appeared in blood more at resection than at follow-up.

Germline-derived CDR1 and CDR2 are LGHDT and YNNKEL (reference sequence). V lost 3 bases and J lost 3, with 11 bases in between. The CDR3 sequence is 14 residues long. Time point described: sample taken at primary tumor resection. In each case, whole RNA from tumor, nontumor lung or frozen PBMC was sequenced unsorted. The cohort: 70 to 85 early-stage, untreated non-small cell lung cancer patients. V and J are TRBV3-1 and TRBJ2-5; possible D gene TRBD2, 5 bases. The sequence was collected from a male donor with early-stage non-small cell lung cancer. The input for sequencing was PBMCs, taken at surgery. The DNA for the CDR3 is TGTGCCAGCAGCCAGATGGGAGCTGAAGAGACCCAGTACTTC. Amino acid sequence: CASSQMGAEETQYF.